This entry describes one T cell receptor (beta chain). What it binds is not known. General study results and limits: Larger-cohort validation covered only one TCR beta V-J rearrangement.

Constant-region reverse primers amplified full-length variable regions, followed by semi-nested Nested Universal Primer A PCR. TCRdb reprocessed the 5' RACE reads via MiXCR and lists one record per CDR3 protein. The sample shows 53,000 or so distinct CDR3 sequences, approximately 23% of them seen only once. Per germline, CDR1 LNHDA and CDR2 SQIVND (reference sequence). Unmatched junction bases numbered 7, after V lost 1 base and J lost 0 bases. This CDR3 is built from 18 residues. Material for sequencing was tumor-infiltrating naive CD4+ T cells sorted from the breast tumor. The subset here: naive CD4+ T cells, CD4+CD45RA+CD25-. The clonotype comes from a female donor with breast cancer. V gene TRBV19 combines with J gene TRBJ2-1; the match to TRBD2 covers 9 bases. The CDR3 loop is CASSIGRLAGNSYNEQFF. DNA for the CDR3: TGTGCCAGTAGTATAGGTAGGCTAGCGGGGAACTCCTACAATGAGCAGTTCTTC.